This is a list of T cell receptor beta chains from one sample in a study of blood T cells in healthy people across ages. Each CDR3 protein gets one entry after TCRdb re-called the 5' RACE reads with MiXCR. The sample holds 1,300,000 or so distinct CDR3 sequences; around 55% are singletons and the top ten take 5% to 7%. The sample comprised blood. These TCRs come from a man aged 18 to 29 in good health. CDR3s include the opening cysteine and the closing phenylalanine or tryptophan. The D gene is left open where the match is weak. The size field is filled for only some rows; it gives once, few, many or a size class.

v_call	d_call	j_call	clone_size	cdr3_nt	cdr3_aa
TRBV5-1	TRBD2	TRBJ2-1	.	TGCGCCAGCAGCTTGGCAGTTCGGGCGGGAGAGAATGATCAGTTCTTC	CASSLAVRAGENDQFF
TRBV29-1	TRBD1	TRBJ2-3	few	TGCAGCGCTCACTTGACAGGGGGTGGGGATACGCAGTATTTT	CSAHLTGGGDTQYF
TRBV12-3/TRBV12-4	TRBD1	TRBJ2-1	.	TGTGCCAGCAGTTTAGGGGACAGGGGGTATGGTGAGCAGTTCTTC	CASSLGDRGYGEQFF
TRBV6-5	.	TRBJ1-5	once	TGTGCCAGCAGTGACTTTGGGCCCAATCAGCCCCAGCATTTT	CASSDFGPNQPQHF
TRBV12-3/TRBV12-4	.	TRBJ2-7	once	TGTGCCAGCAGTTTCGAAGGACGGGGAACGGACGAGCAGTACTTC	CASSFEGRGTDEQYF
TRBV18	.	TRBJ1-5	.	TGTGCCAGCTCACCTACGTATAGCAATCAGCCCCAGCATTTT	CASSPTYSNQPQHF
TRBV27	TRBD2	TRBJ2-4	.	TGTGCCAGCAGTTCAGCCGGGACTAGCGGATTAGCCAAAAACATTCAGTACTTC	CASSSAGTSGLAKNIQYF
TRBV7-9	.	TRBJ2-7	few	TGTGCCAGCAGCTTTGTGGGGATTGGGTACGAGCAGTACTTC	CASSFVGIGYEQYF
TRBV2	.	TRBJ2-5	.	TGTGCCAGCATGGTGGCGAACCAAGAGACCCAGTACTTC	CASMVANQETQYF
TRBV7-6	TRBD1	TRBJ2-5	.	TGTGCCAGCAGCCCAGGACAGGGCCGCCAAGAGACCCAGTACTTC	CASSPGQGRQETQYF
TRBV29-1	.	TRBJ2-7	.	TGCAGCGCTAGGATTAGCGCAGCCTACGAGCAGTACTTC	CSARISAAYEQYF
TRBV20-1	.	TRBJ2-3	.	TGCAGTGCTGGAGAGGGGGGCAGGGGAACCACAGATACGCAGTATTTT	CSAGEGGRGTTDTQYF
TRBV25-1	TRBD2	TRBJ2-2	.	TGTGCCAGCAGTGATTCAAAGTGGAGCGGGAGGAAGTACACCGGGGAGCTGTTTTTT	CASSDSKWSGRKYTGELFF
TRBV4-1	.	TRBJ2-5	.	TGCGCCAGCAGCCAAGTAACGGGATATCAAGAGACCCAGTACTTC	CASSQVTGYQETQYF
TRBV12-3/TRBV12-4	.	TRBJ2-1	.	TGTGCCAGCACGCCGGGGGCGTATGAGCAGTTCTTC	CASTPGAYEQFF
TRBV27	TRBD2	TRBJ2-1	.	TGTGCCAGCAGTTTATCGATAGCGGGATACAATGAGCAGTTCTTC	CASSLSIAGYNEQFF
TRBV5-1	TRBD1	TRBJ1-1	.	TGCGCCAGCAGCTGGGACAGTTTTTCTGAAGCTTTCTTT	CASSWDSFSEAFF
TRBV13	TRBD2	TRBJ2-1	once	TGTGCCAGCAGCACCCCTCCCGGACTAGCGGGAACTGAGCAGTTCTTC	CASSTPPGLAGTEQFF
TRBV6-5	TRBD1	TRBJ2-5	.	TGTGCCAGCAGTTACGGGGCGGGACAGGAGGCGCAGTACTTC	CASSYGAGQEAQYF
TRBV15	.	TRBJ1-2	few	TGTGCCACCAGCAGAGGACTACAGGCGCAAGTCTATGGCTACACCTTC	CATSRGLQAQVYGYTF
TRBV14	.	TRBJ2-3	.	TGTGCCAGCAGCCAAGATGAGGAAACGCTAGGAGACACAGATACGCAGTATTTT	CASSQDEETLGDTDTQYF
TRBV7-9	TRBD2	TRBJ2-7	once	TGTGCCAGCAGCCCCCACCCGGGACTAGTTGACTACGAGCAGTACTTC	CASSPHPGLVDYEQYF
TRBV20-1	.	TRBJ2-3	.	TGCAGTGCTAGAGATTACTTCACAGATACGCAGTATTTT	CSARDYFTDTQYF
TRBV15	.	TRBJ2-3	.	TGTGCCACCAACAGGGCCCCCGTCGATACGCAGTATTTT	CATNRAPVDTQYF
TRBV10-3	.	TRBJ1-2	.	TGTGCCATCAGTGATTCCGCGCCGCACTATGGCTACACCTTC	CAISDSAPHYGYTF
TRBV4-3	.	TRBJ2-3	.	TGCGCCGGCAGCCAGATAGGAGATACGCAGTATTTT	CAGSQIGDTQYF
TRBV7-9	.	TRBJ2-1	once	TGTGCCAGCAGCTCCCGGCGCAGGTCCTACAATGAGCAGTTCTTC	CASSSRRRSYNEQFF
TRBV30	.	TRBJ2-7	.	TGTGCCTGGGATCCAGTGACAACCTACGAGCAGTACTTC	CAWDPVTTYEQYF
TRBV12-3/TRBV12-4	TRBD2	TRBJ2-3	.	TGTGCCAGCAGTACCAGACTAGCGGGAGATACGCAGTATTTT	CASSTRLAGDTQYF
TRBV4-1	TRBD2	TRBJ2-7	once	TGCGCCAGCAGCCCCAGCGGGGGCTTACCCGAGCAGTACTTC	CASSPSGGLPEQYF
TRBV6-5	.	TRBJ2-1	.	TGTGCCAGCGGCGTAGGGGAGCAGTTCTTC	CASGVGEQFF
TRBV7-2	TRBD2	TRBJ2-1	few	TGTGCCAGCAGCCCATCAGCGGGGGGCAGTTCGCAGTTCTTC	CASSPSAGGSSQFF
TRBV20-1	.	TRBJ2-1	.	TGCAGTGCTTCCCCCGGGTCGCAGGCGTGGCGGTTCTTC	CSASPGSQAWRFF
TRBV24-1	.	TRBJ2-7	few	TGTGCCACCAGTGAAACAGGTGACGAGGTTTACGAGCAGTACTTC	CATSETGDEVYEQYF
TRBV2	TRBD1	TRBJ2-6	.	TGTGCCAGCAGTTCCGGACAGGCTGGGGCCAACGTCCTGACTTTC	CASSSGQAGANVLTF
TRBV7-8	TRBD2	TRBJ2-2	.	TGTGCCAGCAGCTTAAGGAGCGGGGGGAACACCGGGGAGCTGTTTTTT	CASSLRSGGNTGELFF
TRBV7-9	.	TRBJ2-3	few	TGTGCCAGCACTCAGCGGAGACTGTACACAGATACGCAGTATTTT	CASTQRRLYTDTQYF
TRBV5-1	.	TRBJ2-7	few	TGCGCCAGCAGCTCCTTAAAAACGCCAGGGGAAGACTACGAGCAGTACTTC	CASSSLKTPGEDYEQYF
TRBV10-3	.	TRBJ2-7	.	TGTGCCATCAGTCGGACGAGGGACTACGAGCAGTACTTC	CAISRTRDYEQYF
TRBV20-1	TRBD1	TRBJ1-2	few	TGCAGTGCTAGAAGGGACAGGGTTGTCAATGGCTACACCTTC	CSARRDRVVNGYTF
TRBV5-1	TRBD1	TRBJ2-7	many	TGCGCCAGCAGCGAACAACAGGGGTTCTCCTACGAGCAGTACTTC	CASSEQQGFSYEQYF
TRBV11-2	TRBD2	TRBJ2-7	.	TGTGCCAGCAGCTTAGGATGGGGCGGGGGACGCTCCTACGAGCAGTACTTC	CASSLGWGGGRSYEQYF
TRBV4-2	TRBD1	TRBJ1-6	.	TGTGCCAGCAGCCCTACCCGGACTACCTGGACAGGTGTGAATTCACCCCTCCACTTT	CASSPTRTTWTGVNSPLHF
TRBV5-1	.	TRBJ2-7	few	TGCGCCAGCAGCTCGAGCGAGACAGGGAGGAACGAGCAGTACTTC	CASSSSETGRNEQYF
TRBV12-3/TRBV12-4	.	TRBJ1-1	many	TGTGCCAGCAGTTTCGGGGGGGCTGAAGCTTTCTTT	CASSFGGAEAFF
TRBV5-1	.	TRBJ2-7	.	TGCGCCAGCAGCTTGATGGGGCCCTCCTACGAGCAGTACTTC	CASSLMGPSYEQYF
TRBV28	.	TRBJ1-2	.	TGTGCCAGCAGTTTTGGTTTAGGGACCTATGGCTACACCTTC	CASSFGLGTYGYTF
TRBV20-1	.	TRBJ1-1	once	TGCAGTGCTAGGCGGGGGCCGAACACTGAAGCTTTCTTT	CSARRGPNTEAFF
TRBV2	.	TRBJ1-1	few	TGTGCCAGCAGTGATCCGGGCAGCTTTAACACTGAAGCTTTCTTT	CASSDPGSFNTEAFF
TRBV27	.	TRBJ2-3	.	TGTGCCAGCAGTCCCGAAGGCGGGTACACAGATACGCAGTATTTT	CASSPEGGYTDTQYF
TRBV5-1	.	TRBJ2-1	.	TGCGCCAGCAGCTTGGCCGCAGGGGGGCTCAATGAGCAGTTCTTC	CASSLAAGGLNEQFF
TRBV29-1	.	TRBJ2-5	many	TGCAGCGTTGTCAGGGACCAAGAGACCCAGTACTTC	CSVVRDQETQYF
TRBV20-1	TRBD1	TRBJ1-2	few	TGCAGTGCTAGAGATCGGGAGGGGGCCTATGGCTACACCTTC	CSARDREGAYGYTF